The 12 T cell receptor beta chains given below trace back to one sample, sequenced in a study of cytomegalovirus exposure and HLA in healthy donors. Primers included in the PCR were 60 Vbeta and 13 Jbeta primers. Data came from immunoSEQ multiplex PCR; TCRdb stores just in-frame clones and leaves some out. The table has about 200,000 clones, around 77% seen once; the top ten hold approximately 3%. The sample was PBMCs. These receptors all come from a woman in her thirties in good health and CMV-seronegative.

This chain uses TRBV9 with TRBJ1-6, with 7 bases that match TRBD1. J was trimmed by 10 bases and V by 0 bases; bases with no gene match: 7. CDR1 is SGDLS and CDR2 is YYNGEE in the germline V gene. This CDR3 region has 15 residues. The CDR3 DNA sequence: TGTGCCAGCAGCGTAGGAGGGGGCGCATTCTCACCCCTCCACTTT. This translates into CASSVGGGAFSPLHF. Combining the CDR3 with reference TRBV9 and TRBJ1-6 gives the whole variable domain DSGVTQTPKHLITATGQRVTLRCSPRSGDLSVYWYQQSLDQGLQFLIQYYNGEERAKGNILERFSAQQFPDLHSELNLSSLELGDSALYFCASSVGGGAFSPLHFGNGTRLTVT.

The chain carries TRBV15 and TRBJ2-5; TRBD1 matches at 7 bases. Germline V lookup: CDR1 LNHNV, CDR2 YYDKDF (reference sequence). V lost 7 bases and J lost 1; bases outside the gene matches: 9. The CDR3 covers 15 residues. Written as DNA, the CDR3 is TGTGCCACCAAGGACAGGTTAAGGGCCCAAGAGACCCAGTACTTC. This encodes CATKDRLRAQETQYF.

The chain is built from TRBV27 and TRBJ2-1; D is unclear. V lost 4 bases and J lost 0, with 10 bases in between. In germline, CDR1 is MNHEY, CDR2 SMNVEV (reference sequence). This CDR3 spans 15 amino acids. The CDR3 DNA is TGTGCCAGCAGTTCCTACTCGAGCTCCTACAATGAGCAGTTCTTC. It specifies CASSSYSSSYNEQFF.

The V gene is TRBV6-5, the J gene TRBJ1-5, with TRBD1 identical over 8 bases. Losses at the gene ends were 3 bases for V and 3 bases for J; bases not matched to a gene: 7. The CDR3 contains 16 residues. Germline loops: CDR1 MNHEY, CDR2 SVGAGI. The CDR3 nucleotides read TGTGCCAGCAGTTATCCCCCACAGGGGGACAATCAGCCCCAGCATTTT. It is translated as CASSYPPQGDNQPQHF.

As regards this clone: The junction does not match germline at one end; this may be a read error. The rearrangement joins TRBV5-6 to TRBJ1-2; D gene uncertain. Germline CDR1 is SGHDT and CDR2 is YYEEEE. The CDR3 extends over 15 amino acids. CDR3 sequence reads: CASSLGPRQNYGYPF. The CDR3 coding sequence is TGTGCCAGCAGCTTGGGACCCCGGCAGAACTATGGCTACCCCTTC.

The chain employs TRBV6-1 and TRBJ1-3; D gene uncertain. This CDR3 region has 13 residues. CDR1 and CDR2 from the germline V gene are MNHNS and SASEGT. V was shortened by 6 bases and J by 4 bases, with 10 bases between the two germline ends. The CDR3 protein is CASRVPQGNTIYF. The DNA of the CDR3 is TGTGCCAGCAGAGTTCCGCAGGGAAACACCATATATTTT.

The chain is built from TRBV5-1 and TRBJ1-2, with D perhaps matching TRBD1 (5 bases). V was cut by 0 bases and J by 4 bases, with 19 bases left in between. Germline-derived CDR1 and CDR2 are SGHRS and YFSETQ. The CDR3 has 17 amino acids. The CDR3 loop reads CASSLEGRSGGSYGYTF. The DNA of the CDR3 is TGCGCCAGCAGCTTGGAGGGGAGGTCAGGAGGCTCCTATGGCTACACCTTC.

This clone was found a few times. The genes are TRBV4-1 and TRBJ1-4; no firm D call. CDR3 length equals 15 residues. Germline CDR1 and CDR2: MGHRA and YSYEKL. Trimming stripped 6 bases from V and 7 bases from J, with 18 bases between. CDR3 DNA sequence: TGCGCCAGCAGTCGAGCCCCTAATAGGAGTGAAAAACTGTTTTTT. It specifies CASSRAPNRSEKLFF.

The gene calls are TRBV27 and TRBJ2-1; D is unclear. Trimming removed 2 bases at V and 8 bases at J, with 7 bases between. Germline CDR1 is MNHEY and CDR2 is SMNVEV (reference sequence). The CDR3 sequence is 12 residues long. The CDR3 here is CASSLGRDEQFF. Written as DNA, the CDR3 is TGTGCCAGCAGTTTAGGTAGAGATGAGCAGTTCTTC.

This clone appeared a single time. The gene calls are TRBV5-1 and TRBJ1-1, with D possibly TRBD1 on 6 matching bases. Trimming stripped 2 bases from V and 0 bases from J, with 11 bases between. Germline V CDR1 and CDR2: SGHRS, YFSETQ. The CDR3 runs 15 residues. The CDR3 region is CASSFRGHLNTEAFF. Written as DNA, the CDR3 is TGCGCCAGCAGCTTCAGGGGACACTTGAACACTGAAGCTTTCTTT.

The chain combines TRBV11-3 with TRBJ2-1, with 7 bases fitting TRBD2. The CDR3 runs to 13 residues. J gave up 7 bases and V 4 bases, and 4 bases lay outside the gene matches. The germline CDR1 and CDR2 sequences are SGHNT and YENEEA. CDR3 DNA sequence: TGTGCCAGCAGCTCGACTAGCCGGAATGAGCAGTTCTTC. Amino acids: CASSSTSRNEQFF.

The genes are TRBV15 and TRBJ2-3; D is ambiguous. Germline V gives CDR1 LNHNV, CDR2 YYDKDF (reference sequence). V lost 5 bases and J 8 bases, leaving 11 bases between the germline ends. This CDR3 is 12 amino acids long. This CDR3 reads CATSAPPGTQYF. Written as DNA, the CDR3 is TGTGCCACCAGCGCCCCCCCCGGTACGCAGTATTTT.